Detailed here is one T cell receptor (beta chain). This receptor's antigen is unknown. Per-base quality was not reported, and no clone a single base away is much larger than it. TCRbeta CDR3 regions were amplified from genomic DNA using the immunoSEQ Assay, a bias-controlled multiplex PCR. The paper's data handling went like this. Nucleated cell counts per sample were estimated from amplification of reference gene primers within the assay. Sequence reads were collapsed and filtered to measure the absolute abundance of every unique TCRbeta CDR3 rearrangement. For each sample, productive Simpson clonality was calculated as the square root of Simpson's diversity index over productive rearrangements. Here the immuneACCESS table is served through TCRdb, limited to in-frame sequences with V and J called. Missing clones are a known gap in these copies; in checked studies unresolved V genes cover under half, and the rest lacks a known reason. That table furnishes V, J and clone size, whereas the DNA furnished D and trimming. The sample table holds fewer than 200,000 clones, of which roughly four fifths were seen once. Clones ranked in the top ten supply approximately 12% of the sample.

Inclusive of the bounding cysteine and phenylalanine, the CDR3 is 15 residues long. The kept DNA is CDR3 alone, 45 bases in frame from the first base. The germline V gene provides CDR1 SGDLS and CDR2 YYNGEE. V loses 0 bases of germline sequence and J loses 1 base, and the interval between the two ends is 8 bases. Participants in the prospective study were aged about 18 to 95 years, lived in some 24 United States geographic areas, and enrolled through a virtual design. To assign participants to cohorts, the prospective study relied on clinical history that participants themselves reported in a screening survey and a study questionnaire. For ImmuneRACE Cohort 3, a participant was defined as recovered based on two consecutive negative NP/OP PCR tests, clearance by a healthcare professional, or resolution of symptoms. In the prospective study, mobile phlebotomists collected whole blood, serum and a nasopharyngeal or oropharyngeal swab from each participant. Participants in the prospective study had the option to provide additional blood draws and questionnaires over an approximately two-month period. Prospective study blood samples were shipped either frozen or at room temperature before DNA extraction.

The entry originates in a study of blood T cell repertoires in COVID-19 (dated by TCRdb to 2020 to 2021). Notes on the research overall: Samples from collaborators originated in the United States, Italy and Spain and spanned both the acute and convalescent phases of COVID-19. Where HLA class I and class II types were available, the types were taken from metadata supplied by the sample provider, not from assay-based typing. Deeply sampled blood TCRbeta repertoires from subjects exposed to, actively infected with, or recovered from COVID-19 were included in the dataset. The prospective study material was composed of cDNA or gDNA derived from T cells, B-cell-depleted T cells, or PBMCs. Samples came from the ongoing ImmuneRACE study (first 160 participants) plus 1,254 subjects from 6 global collaborators. The sample metadata nearly always contained a de-identified subject ID, COVID-19 status, age in years and sex. The repertoires were made available in a free public database intended to serve as a resource for research on the immune response to SARS-CoV-2.

Study-level results and caveats: The quantity of clinical and demographic metadata differed by source and by participant and was supplied without curation.

The specimen sequenced was PBMCs or T cells enriched from blood (not recorded which). The source is a man in his forties or fifties who had recovered from COVID-19. The V gene is TRBV9 and the J gene is TRBJ1-5, with TRBD1 perhaps the D gene, on 5 matching bases. The DNA is as follows: TGTGCCAGCAGCGTAGGGGGACTGAGCAATCAGCCCCAGCATTTT. Translated, it reads CASSVGGLSNQPQHF.